This entry is about one T cell receptor (beta chain). V gave up 2 bases and J gave up 5 bases; unmatched junction bases: 4. Per germline, CDR1 LGHNA and CDR2 YSLEER. This CDR3 has 15 residues. These data belong to a study of blood T cell repertoires in COVID-19. Produced via immunoSEQ multiplex PCR; TCRdb's table is partial and in-frame only. The table lists roughly 150,000 clones, 80% of them singletons. This TCR was recovered from a woman aged 50 to 60 with acute or convalescent COVID-19. The specimen was peripheral blood. The rearrangement links TRBV4-3 to TRBJ2-5, with 11 positions matching TRBD2. The CDR3 DNA sequence: TGCGCCAGCAGCCAACTAGCGGGGGGCAGGGAGACCCAGTACTTC. Its translation: CASSQLAGGRETQYF.